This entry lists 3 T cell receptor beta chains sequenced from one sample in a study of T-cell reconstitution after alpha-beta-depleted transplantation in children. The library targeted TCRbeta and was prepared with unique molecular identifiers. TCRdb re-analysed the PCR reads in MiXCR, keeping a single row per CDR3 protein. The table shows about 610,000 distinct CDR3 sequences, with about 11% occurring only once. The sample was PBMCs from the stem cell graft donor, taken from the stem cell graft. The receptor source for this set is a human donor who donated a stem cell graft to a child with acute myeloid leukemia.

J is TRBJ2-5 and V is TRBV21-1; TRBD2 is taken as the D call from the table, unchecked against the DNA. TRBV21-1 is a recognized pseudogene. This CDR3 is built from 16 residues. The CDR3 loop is CASSKSRLDHQETQYF. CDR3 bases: TGTGCCAGCAGCAAAAGCCGACTAGACCACCAAGAGACCCAGTACTTC.

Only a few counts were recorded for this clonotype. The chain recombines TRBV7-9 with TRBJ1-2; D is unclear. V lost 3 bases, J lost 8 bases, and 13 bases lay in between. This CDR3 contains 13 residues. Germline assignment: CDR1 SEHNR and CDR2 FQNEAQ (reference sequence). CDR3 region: CASSLEGLGGYTF. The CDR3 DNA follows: TGTGCCAGCAGCTTGGAGGGCCTAGGGGGCTACACCTTC.

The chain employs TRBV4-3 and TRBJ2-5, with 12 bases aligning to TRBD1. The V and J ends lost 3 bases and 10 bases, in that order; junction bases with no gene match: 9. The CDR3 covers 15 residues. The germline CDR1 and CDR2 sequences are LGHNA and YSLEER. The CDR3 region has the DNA TGCGCCAGCAGCCAGAACCGGGACAGGGGGCGCATCCAGTACTTC. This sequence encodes CASSQNRDRGRIQYF.